The 16 T cell receptor beta chains listed next were all sequenced from one sample in a study of CD8+ T cells in alopecia areata. Following extraction, RNA underwent reverse transcription to cDNA, which served as the sequencing template. Libraries were prepared by immunoSEQ multiplex PCR; TCRdb keeps only in-frame clonotypes and omits some of them. The table includes 9,500 to 15,000 clones, more than 50% detected once. Specimens obtained from alopecia areata patients comprised lesional scalp punch biopsies and peripheral blood. Sequenced material: skin. These receptor sequences come from a human donor with alopecia areata.

The chain couples TRBV7-6 to TRBJ2-1, with TRBD1 matching 8 bases. Germline CDR1 reads SGHVS; CDR2 reads FNYEAQ. The ends lost 3 bases at V and 1 base at J; junction bases unmatched: 2. The CDR3 has 15 amino acids. CDR3 amino acids: CASSFQGASYNEQFF. Written as DNA, the CDR3 is TGTGCCAGCAGCTTTCAGGGGGCGTCCTACAATGAGCAGTTCTTC.

V is TRBV6-5 and J is TRBJ2-5; D possibly uses TRBD1 or TRBD2 (7 bases each). The V gene's germline CDR1 is MNHEY and CDR2 SVGAGI. The CDR3 length is 16 residues. The germline V and J ends were trimmed by 0 bases and 5 bases, with 16 bases remaining between them. The chain's CDR3 is CASSYSLTGRGETQYF. As DNA, the CDR3 is TGTGCCAGCAGTTACTCGCTGACAGGGCGGGGGGAGACCCAGTACTTC.

This clone was recorded once. The chain combines TRBV19 with TRBJ2-5; 9 bases line up with TRBD2. Matching the DNA end better, TRBJ2-7 makes the J call doubtful. The CDR3 has 14 residues. Germline V gene lookup returns CDR1 LNHDA and CDR2 SQIVND (reference sequence). The DNA of the CDR3 is TGTGCCAGTAGTCCACTAGCGGGTGGCTACGAGCAGTACTTC. It specifies CASSPLAGGYEQYF.

CDR3 bases: TGTGCCATCAGTGAGTCAAGGGAAAACTATGGCTACACCTTC. It codes for CAISESRENYGYTF. The chain recombines TRBV10-3 with TRBJ1-2; the D is unclear. The V gene lost 0 bases and the J gene lost 2 bases, with 7 bases spanning the gap. The CDR3 consists of 14 residues. Germline V CDR1 and CDR2: ENHRY, SYGVKD.

The V gene is TRBV28, the J gene TRBJ2-7; TRBD1 might be the D (6 bases). The germline V gene encodes CDR1 MDHEN and CDR2 SYDVKM. The ends were cut back, 6 bases at V and 3 bases at J, with 9 bases in the middle. The length of the CDR3 is 12 residues. The CDR3 DNA follows: TGTGCCAGCAGGGGACACGTCTACGAGCAGTACTTC. Translating gives CASRGHVYEQYF.

V and J are TRBV11-2 and TRBJ2-3; unclear D gene. CDR3 length: 13 residues. From germline, CDR1 is SGHAT and CDR2 FQNNGV. Deletions cut 0 bases from V and 4 bases from J, with 5 bases between. The CDR3 DNA reads TGTGCCAGCAGCTTAGATTGGGCAGATACGCAGTATTTT. As protein: CASSLDWADTQYF.

The chain joins TRBV10-3 to TRBJ2-3; TRBD2 agrees at 7 bases. This CDR3 has 13 amino acids. V was clipped by 8 bases and J by 4 bases; unmatched bases: 6. Germline V gene data show CDR1 as ENHRY and CDR2 as SYGVKD. The CDR3 region has the DNA TGTGCCATCGGACCGGGAGGATCAGATACGCAGTATTTT. Translating it yields CAIGPGGSDTQYF.

The V call is TRBV7-2, the J call TRBJ1-1; D is undetermined. Per the germline V gene, CDR1 is SGHTA and CDR2 is FQGNSA. CDR3 length: 14 amino acids. V lost 3 bases and J lost 3, with 11 bases in between. DNA of the CDR3: TGTGCCAGCAGCTTTTTGGGCGGGGACACTGAAGCTTTCTTT. It codes for CASSFLGGDTEAFF.

Written as DNA, the CDR3 is TGTGCCAGCAGCCGAGGGACAGTTGGGTGGCTGAACACTGAAGCTTTCTTT. The encoded protein is CASSRGTVGWLNTEAFF. V and J are TRBV7-9 and TRBJ1-1; TRBD1 matches at 7 bases. CDR3 length: 17 residues. Germline V gives CDR1 SEHNR, CDR2 FQNEAQ (reference sequence). Trimming took 5 bases from V and 0 from J; bases not matched to a gene: 12. The full variable domain, with the rest looked up from reference TRBV7-9 and TRBJ1-1, is DTGVSQNPRHKITKRGQNVTFRCDPISEHNRLYWYRQTLGQGPEFLTYFQNEAQLEKSRLLSDRFSAERPKGSFSTLEIQRTEQGDSAMYLCASSRGTVGWLNTEAFFGQGTRLTVV.

The CDR3 sequence is CASSESGLAGAQFF. The DNA of the CDR3 is TGCGCCAGCAGTGAGTCGGGACTAGCGGGAGCCCAGTTCTTC. This chain joins TRBV10-1 and TRBJ2-1; 14 bases match TRBD2. The V gene's germline CDR1 is WNHNN and CDR2 SYGVQD (reference sequence). With 0 bases clipped from V and 13 bases from J, the junction kept 2 bases outside the gene matches. The CDR3 spans 14 residues.

This clone was picked up a small number of times. The gene calls are TRBV19 and TRBJ2-7; 9 nucleotides match TRBD2. The CDR3 sequence is 13 residues long. J was trimmed by 6 bases and V by 5 bases; bases with no gene match: 5. Germline V lookup: CDR1 LNHDA, CDR2 SQIVND (reference sequence). CDR3 DNA: TGTGCCAGTAGTCGTTTAGCGGGAGTCGAGCAGTACTTC. It is translated as CASSRLAGVEQYF.

V is TRBV19 and J is TRBJ2-7, with a tentative D call TRBD2 (5 bases). The V end was cut by 3 bases, the J end by 3 bases, with 15 bases between. Germline CDR1 LNHDA, CDR2 SQIVND (reference sequence). The CDR3 runs 15 residues. The CDR3 protein is CASSIPGEGIYEQYF. CDR3 nucleotide sequence: TGTGCCAGTAGTATTCCGGGTGAGGGTATCTACGAGCAGTACTTC.

The chain carries TRBV6-5 and TRBJ2-2; TRBD1 matches 7 bases. The CDR3 is 15 residues long. The germline gives CDR1 MNHEY, CDR2 SVGAGI. V lost 5 bases to trimming and J lost 8 bases; unmatched junction nucleotides: 11. CDR3: CASSPQGNPRGELFF. CDR3 DNA: TGTGCCAGCAGTCCACAGGGGAACCCTCGAGGGGAGCTGTTTTTT.

This chain links TRBV7-9 with TRBJ2-7; 11 bases line up with TRBD2. The CDR3 consists of 14 residues. CDR1 and CDR2 (germline): SEHNR, FQNEAQ (reference sequence). Losses at the gene ends were 2 bases for V and 3 bases for J; bases not matched to a gene: 0. DNA of the CDR3: TGTGCCAGCAGCTTACTAGCGGGAGGCTACGAGCAGTACTTC. Residues: CASSLLAGGYEQYF.

This clone has only a few counts. The chain joins TRBV28 to TRBJ2-5; perhaps D is TRBD1 or TRBD2 (5 bases each). The J call may be mistaken, given a closer DNA end match to TRBJ2-7. Germline CDR1 is MDHEN and CDR2 is SYDVKM. CDR3 length equals 14 residues. The CDR3 protein is CASSLVGTLGEQYF. The DNA for the CDR3 is TGTGCCAGCAGTTTAGTAGGGACCCTCGGCGAGCAGTACTTC.

This clone is a singleton in its sample. The chain recombines TRBV20-1 with TRBJ2-7; D remains unclear. Trimming cost V 5 bases and J 3 bases, with 8 bases left between them. The CDR3 length is 11 residues. Germline-derived CDR1 and CDR2 are DFQATT and SNEGSKA (reference sequence). In nucleotides, the CDR3 is TGCAGTGCTTCCAAGGGCTACGAGCAGTACTTC. Encoded protein: CSASKGYEQYF.